Presented here are 5 T cell receptor beta chains from one specimen sequenced in a study of T cell repertoires in ileal Crohn's disease. Profiling relied on immunoSEQ multiplex PCR, and the TCRdb table lists in-frame clones only, not all of them. Of 17,000 or so clones in the sample, 88% were seen once. Sequenced: ileal tissue. These receptors all stem from an adult with Crohn's disease.

With regard to this clone: Other DNA sequences in the same sample also yield this CDR3. V and J are TRBV5-6 and TRBJ1-1, with TRBD1 as a possible D gene (5 bases). Trimming took 1 base from V and 3 from J, leaving 16 bases between them. CDR1 and CDR2 from the germline V gene are SGHDT and YYEEEE. This CDR3 spans 16 amino acids. The CDR3 loop is CASSLKWGEQDTEAFF. As DNA, the CDR3 is TGTGCCAGCAGCTTGAAATGGGGGGAACAGGACACTGAAGCTTTCTTT.

This sequence joins TRBV5-4 and TRBJ1-2, with 11 bases that match TRBD1. This CDR3 contains 17 residues. In germline, CDR1 is SGHNT, CDR2 YYREEE (reference sequence). Trimming at V came to 4 bases and at J to 1 base, leaving 9 bases not matched to a gene. The CDR3 DNA sequence: TGTGCCAGCAGCGGCCGGGACAGGGGGGAGGATAACTATGGCTACACCTTC. This sequence encodes CASSGRDRGEDNYGYTF.

The chain combines TRBV2 with TRBJ1-6, with a possible D match to TRBD1 (5 bases). This CDR3 region has 12 residues. V gave up 8 bases and J gave up 5 bases, with 7 bases separating them. Germline lookup yields CDR1 SNHLY and CDR2 FYNNEI. The CDR3 is CASAGNNSPLHF. CDR3 coding DNA: TGTGCCAGCGCAGGGAATAATTCACCCCTCCACTTT.

V is TRBV4-2 and J is TRBJ1-1; the D gene is possibly TRBD1 (5 bases). The CDR3 loop spans 15 amino acids. The V end was cut by 5 bases, the J end by 4 bases, with 17 bases between. Germline V gives CDR1 LGHNA, CDR2 YNFKEQ. CDR3 sequence (DNA): TGTGCCAGCAGCTCATTCCATCGGGGGGGCACTGAAGCTTTCTTT. This translates into CASSSFHRGGTEAFF.

V usage is TRBV5-1 and J usage is TRBJ1-2; 8 nucleotides agree with TRBD1. With V trimmed by 4 bases and J by 2 bases, 4 bases remained unmatched. The CDR3 totals 14 residues. Looked up from germline, CDR1 is SGHRS and CDR2 is YFSETQ. The CDR3 coding sequence is TGCGCCAGCAGCCCAGGACAGGGAAACTATGGCTACACCTTC. Translating gives CASSPGQGNYGYTF. Full variable domain (missing parts from reference TRBV5-1 and TRBJ1-2): KAGVTQTPRYLIKTRGQQVTLSCSPISGHRSVSWYQQTPGQGLQFLFEYFSETQRNKGNFPGRFSGRQFSNSRSEMNVSTLELGDSALYLCASSPGQGNYGYTFGSGTRLTVV.